The 27 T cell receptor beta chains presented below share a single source sample, sequenced in a study of spatial heterogeneity in lung cancer. Time point here: sample taken at primary tumor resection. TCRdb re-called the 5' RACE reads with MiXCR, one entry per CDR3 protein. Of tens of thousands of distinct CDR3 sequences in the sample, roughly 12% were seen once. Specimen: PBMCs, collected at surgery. These TCRs come from a male donor with early-stage non-small cell lung cancer.

This clonotype was observed at least ten times. CDR3 loop: CASSPGVAGSVQETQYF. The CDR3 region has the DNA TGTGCCAGCAGTCCCGGGGTAGCGGGGTCCGTCCAAGAGACCCAGTACTTC. This chain connects TRBV27 to TRBJ2-5, with 8 bases aligning to TRBD2. The trim removed 5 bases at V and 1 base at J, leaving 12 bases unmatched. This CDR3 has 17 amino acids. Germline V gives CDR1 MNHEY, CDR2 SMNVEV (reference sequence).

DNA of the CDR3: TGCAGTGCTAGAGACCCCCTAGGGGGGAACACTGAAGCTTTCTTT. Protein product: CSARDPLGGNTEAFF. The chain recombines TRBV20-1 with TRBJ1-1, with D perhaps matching TRBD1 (6 bases). Trimming took 0 bases from V and 1 from J, leaving 12 bases between them. This CDR3 contains 15 residues. The germline V gene has CDR1 DFQATT and CDR2 SNEGSKA (reference sequence).

This clonotype was seen at least ten times. The genes are TRBV20-1 and TRBJ1-5, with D maybe TRBD1 (5 bases). The germline V and J ends were trimmed by 5 bases and 7 bases, with 15 bases remaining between them. The CDR3 runs to 13 residues. Per the germline V gene, CDR1 is DFQATT and CDR2 is SNEGSKA (reference sequence). Written as DNA, the CDR3 is TGCAGTGCTGGTTGGGGGGAAGGACAGCCCCAGCATTTT. Protein product: CSAGWGEGQPQHF.

This clonotype has only a few counts. This chain uses TRBV9 with TRBJ2-5; maybe TRBD2 (7 bases). Trimming left V 0 bases short and J 5 bases short, with 14 bases between. Germline V lookup: CDR1 SGDLS, CDR2 YYNGEE. The CDR3 totals 15 residues. DNA for the CDR3: TGTGCCAGCAGCGTAGCTCCGGGGGGCTCTGAGACCCAGTACTTC. Translating it yields CASSVAPGGSETQYF.

The gene calls are TRBV7-9 and TRBJ2-3, with D hard to call. Germline V lookup: CDR1 SEHNR, CDR2 FQNEAQ (reference sequence). Trimming pared 4 bases from V and 4 bases from J, leaving 15 bases between. The CDR3 is made up of 15 amino acids. The CDR3 nucleotides are TGTGCCAGCAGCTCGGACGGTGGTCGTTCAGATACGCAGTATTTT. It yields the protein CASSSDGGRSDTQYF.

The table lists this clonotype with many counts. This sequence joins TRBV11-1 and TRBJ2-5; 7 bases are shared with TRBD2. The V and J ends lost 4 bases and 4 bases, in that order; junction bases with no gene match: 6. Germline V gene data show CDR1 as SGHAT and CDR2 as FQDESV (reference sequence). The CDR3 sequence is 14 residues long. The CDR3 region is CASSSSPGGETQYF. In DNA form, the CDR3 reads TGTGCCAGCAGCTCTTCTCCGGGGGGAGAGACCCAGTACTTC. The full variable domain, its missing parts supplied by reference TRBV11-1 and TRBJ2-5, is EAEVAQSPRYKITEKSQAVAFWCDPISGHATLYWYRQILGQGPELLVQFQDESVVDDSQLPKDRFSAERLKGVDSTLKIQPAELGDSAMYLCASSSSPGGETQYFGPGTRLLVL.

The J gene is TRBJ2-2, the V gene TRBV10-3; 9 nucleotides agree with TRBD1. The V segment lost 7 bases and the J segment 2 bases; nucleotides outside the gene matches: 5. Germline-derived CDR1 and CDR2 are ENHRY and SYGVKD. The CDR3 length is 15 residues. CDR3 loop: CAITSGQGNTGELFF. As DNA, the CDR3 is TGTGCCATCACCTCGGGACAGGGTAACACCGGGGAGCTGTTTTTT.

The V call is TRBV4-1, the J call TRBJ2-7; D not resolved. Trimming cost V 0 bases and J 0 bases, with 15 bases left between them. Germline V gene sequence: CDR1 MGHRA, CDR2 YSYEKL. The CDR3 consists of 17 residues. CDR3 DNA sequence: TGCGCCAGCAGCCAAGATCCCCGTCCTGCGAGCTCCTACGAGCAGTACTTC. As protein: CASSQDPRPASSYEQYF.

The V call is TRBV29-1, the J call TRBJ2-1; possible D gene TRBD2, 6 bases. Germline CDR1 and CDR2: SQVTM and ANQGSEA. The CDR3 length is 11 residues. The V gene lost 3 bases and the J gene lost 8 bases, with 8 bases spanning the gap. The CDR3 coding sequence is TGCAGCGTTGAGGAGGGCTATGAGCAGTTCTTC. Translation: CSVEEGYEQFF.

CDR3 sequence reads: CSARGGLEEHEQFF. The DNA of the CDR3 is TGCAGTGCTAGAGGGGGACTAGAGGAACATGAGCAGTTCTTC. V gene TRBV20-1 combines with J gene TRBJ2-1; 8 bases agree with TRBD2. J lost 8 bases, V lost 1 base, and 7 bases had no gene match. This CDR3 is built from 14 residues. Per the germline V gene, CDR1 is DFQATT and CDR2 is SNEGSKA (reference sequence).

With regard to this clonotype: The germline gene is not matched at one end of the junction; a read error may be the cause. The rearrangement links TRBV7-7 to TRBJ2-2; unclear D gene. There are 17 residues in the CDR3. The germline CDR1 and CDR2 sequences are SSHAT and FNYEAQ (reference sequence). The CDR3, as DNA: TGTGCTAGCAGCTTAGGGCCAAGCATGGGGAACACCGGGGAGCTGTTTTTT. Its translation: CASSLGPSMGNTGELFF.

The genes are TRBV11-2 and TRBJ2-1, with D hard to call. This CDR3 contains 11 residues. V was clipped by 5 bases and J by 12 bases, with 11 bases between them. Germline V gene sequence: CDR1 SGHAT, CDR2 FQNNGV. The CDR3 region is CASSHPMGQFF. For the CDR3, the DNA is TGTGCCAGCAGCCATCCCATGGGGCAGTTCTTC.

Only a few counts were recorded for this clonotype. The chain combines TRBV12-3 or TRBV12-4 with TRBJ1-4, with D uncertain. The CDR3 has 16 residues. Trimming took off 5 bases at V and 8 bases at J, with 21 bases between the two ends. The CDR3 sequence: CASSLVLVGVREKLFF. The CDR3 coding sequence is TGTGCCAGCAGTCTGGTACTGGTGGGAGTACGGGAAAAACTGTTTTTT.

This sequence joins TRBV19 and TRBJ2-5, with D perhaps matching TRBD1 or TRBD2 (5 bases each). V was trimmed by 1 base and J by 4 bases, leaving 13 bases between them. This CDR3 comprises 15 residues. Germline V gene data show CDR1 as LNHDA and CDR2 as SQIVND (reference sequence). CDR3 nucleotide sequence: TGTGCCAGTAGTATAGGCGGGCAGGGCGGAGAGACCCAGTACTTC. As protein: CASSIGGQGGETQYF.

This clonotype was counted ten times or more. V gene TRBV9 combines with J gene TRBJ2-3; a possible D gene is TRBD1 (7 bases). The germline V and J ends were trimmed by 2 bases and 9 bases, with 13 bases remaining between them. Germline-derived CDR1 and CDR2 are SGDLS and YYNGEE. The CDR3 is 13 residues long. CDR3 sequence (DNA): TGTGCCAGCAGCGTCCAGGGGGGAGAGACGCAGTATTTT. It codes for CASSVQGGETQYF. The full variable domain, with the rest looked up from reference TRBV9 and TRBJ2-3, is DSGVTQTPKHLITATGQRVTLRCSPRSGDLSVYWYQQSLDQGLQFLIQYYNGEERAKGNILERFSAQQFPDLHSELNLSSLELGDSALYFCASSVQGGETQYFGPGTRLTVL.

Ten or more counts support this clonotype. This chain connects TRBV29-1 to TRBJ1-1; D might be TRBD1 (6 bases). Germline V CDR1 and CDR2: SQVTM, ANQGSEA. The CDR3 consists of 13 residues. V was trimmed by 8 bases and J by 1 base, leaving 14 bases between them. This CDR3 is CSSRTETNTEAFF. The CDR3 region has the DNA TGCAGCTCTCGGACAGAAACGAACACTGAAGCTTTCTTT.

This clonotype was counted between two and nine times. V usage is TRBV30 and J usage is TRBJ1-3; no reliable D call. Germline-derived CDR1 and CDR2 are GTSNPN and SVGIG (reference sequence). With 5 bases removed from V and 0 bases from J, the gap between germline ends came to 5 bases. The CDR3 has 12 residues. The CDR3 nucleotides read TGTGCCTGGTCCCTCTCTGGAAACACCATATATTTT. Encoded protein: CAWSLSGNTIYF.

This clonotype was detected a few times. The J gene is TRBJ1-5, the V gene TRBV28, with D possibly being TRBD1 (5 bases). Germline V CDR1 and CDR2: MDHEN, SYDVKM. V was trimmed by 3 bases and J by 4 bases, leaving 10 bases between them. This CDR3 region has 14 residues. The CDR3 protein is CASSFSGRNQPQHF. As DNA, the CDR3 is TGTGCCAGCAGTTTTTCAGGGAGAAATCAGCCCCAGCATTTT.

The genes are TRBV3-1 and TRBJ1-2; D is undetermined. The germline V gene has CDR1 LGHDT and CDR2 YNNKEL (reference sequence). The CDR3 is 12 amino acids. Trimming removed 2 bases from V and 7 bases from J, with 8 bases in between. The CDR3 DNA sequence: TGTGCCAGCAGCCAAAGTAACGGTGGCTACACCTTC. Translation: CASSQSNGGYTF.

This clonotype was observed a handful of times. The rearrangement links TRBV5-4 to TRBJ1-1; a weak D match, TRBD1 (5 bases). Trimming cost V 5 bases and J 3 bases, with 11 bases left between them. The CDR3 extends over 13 amino acids. From germline, CDR1 is SGHNT and CDR2 YYREEE (reference sequence). The CDR3 loop reads CASSSGSDTEAFF. In DNA form, the CDR3 reads TGTGCCAGCAGTTCAGGGTCGGACACTGAAGCTTTCTTT.

This clonotype showed up just a few times. The rearrangement links TRBV12-3 or TRBV12-4 to TRBJ2-3; perhaps TRBD2 as D (6 bases). V lost 3 bases, J lost 5 bases, and 21 bases lay in between. CDR3 length: 17 residues. The CDR3 nucleotides are TGTGCCAGCAGTTTGGGCGGGATCACTCCTCGTGGAGATACGCAGTATTTT. Amino acid sequence: CASSLGGITPRGDTQYF.

The rearrangement links TRBV7-6 to TRBJ2-2; D is perhaps TRBD1 (6 bases). This CDR3 comprises 14 residues. Germline V gene sequence: CDR1 SGHVS, CDR2 FNYEAQ. The V end lost 4 bases, the J end lost 5 bases, and 11 bases lay between the germline ends. The CDR3: CASSSQGGTGELFF. DNA for the CDR3: TGTGCCAGCAGCTCCCAAGGGGGAACCGGGGAGCTGTTTTTT.

There are a few counts of this clonotype. The rearrangement links TRBV7-2 to TRBJ1-1; no firm D call. V lost 5 bases and J lost 1, with 11 bases in between. The CDR3 sequence is 14 residues long. Germline loops: CDR1 SGHTA, CDR2 FQGNSA. For the CDR3, the DNA is TGTGCCAGCAGCGGGCGGGGTTGGAACACTGAAGCTTTCTTT. This sequence encodes CASSGRGWNTEAFF. The whole variable domain, remainder taken from reference TRBV7-2 and TRBJ1-1, is GAGVSQSPSNKVTEKGKDVELRCDPISGHTALYWYRQSLGQGLEFLIYFQGNSAPDKSGLPSDRFSAERTGGSVSTLTIQRTQQEDSAVYLCASSGRGWNTEAFFGQGTRLTVV.

The V call is TRBV7-2, the J call TRBJ2-7, with no clear D. Germline loops: CDR1 SGHTA, CDR2 FQGNSA. This CDR3 comprises 15 residues. The V end lost 1 base, the J end lost 1 base, and 11 bases lay between the germline ends. The DNA for the CDR3 is TGTGCCAGCAGCTTAGAAGGAGACCGTTCCTACGAGCAGTACTTC. This encodes CASSLEGDRSYEQYF.

In its sample, this clonotype was seen a few times. The V call is TRBV20-1, the J call TRBJ2-3, with 8 bases identical to TRBD2. The CDR3 covers 13 residues. Trimming removed 8 bases from V and 9 bases from J; junction bases left unmatched: 13. Germline V gives CDR1 DFQATT, CDR2 SNEGSKA (reference sequence). The CDR3 loop is CSPRTGGLGTQYF. CDR3 DNA: TGCAGTCCCCGAACGGGGGGGCTAGGGACGCAGTATTTT.

The chain has TRBV30 and TRBJ2-7; 8 positions agree with TRBD1. The V segment lost 3 bases and the J segment 2 bases; nucleotides outside the gene matches: 3. This CDR3 comprises 13 residues. CDR1 and CDR2 (germline): GTSNPN, SVGIG (reference sequence). The CDR3, as DNA: TGTGCCTGGAGGCGACAGGGGCCCTACGAGCAGTACTTC. Protein product: CAWRRQGPYEQYF.

This chain connects TRBV7-2 to TRBJ2-1; the match to TRBD2 covers 12 bases. This CDR3 is built from 16 residues. Unmatched junction bases numbered 9, after V lost 5 bases and J lost 7 bases. CDR1 and CDR2 (germline): SGHTA, FQGNSA. For the CDR3, the DNA is TGTGCCAGCAGCCCCAGAGCTAGCGGGAGGGAGAATGAGCAGTTCTTC. This gives the protein CASSPRASGRENEQFF.